The 10 T cell receptor beta chains in this list originate from one sample, sequenced in a study of blood T cells in healthy people across ages. Together with a sample-barcoded 5' primer, a J-beta primer mix was included in a second PCR lasting 7 to 11 cycles. In TCRdb, the 5' RACE reads were re-called with MiXCR into one record per CDR3 protein. The table has 650,000 to 800,000 distinct CDR3 sequences, approximately 44% seen once. The sample taken for sequencing was blood. The receptors were sampled from a man in his sixties in good health.

This clonotype was counted between two and nine times. The rearrangement uses TRBV7-2 and TRBJ2-7; 8 bases map to TRBD1. The V and J ends lost 5 bases and 2 bases, in that order; junction bases with no gene match: 5. Germline CDR1 is SGHTA and CDR2 is FQGNSA. The CDR3 has 14 amino acids. As DNA, the CDR3 is TGTGCCAGCAGCCAGGACAGGGCTCCCTACGAGCAGTACTTC. It codes for CASSQDRAPYEQYF.

The chain joins TRBV11-2 to TRBJ2-3, with D hard to call. CDR3 length: 13 residues. CDR1 SGHAT and CDR2 FQNNGV come from the germline V gene. Trimming took off 5 bases at V and 7 bases at J, with 13 bases between the two ends. CDR3 nucleotides: TGTGCCAGCAGCCGAGGCGGTCCTAATACGCAGTATTTT. It specifies CASSRGGPNTQYF.

The table lists this clonotype with a few counts. The J gene is TRBJ1-5, the V gene TRBV30, with a tentative D call TRBD1 (5 bases). CDR1 and CDR2 (germline): GTSNPN, SVGIG (reference sequence). The CDR3 has 17 residues. V lost 2 bases, J lost 4 bases, and 21 bases lay in between. The CDR3 region has the DNA TGTGCCTGGAGTTCCGCCCGTAGTAATGGGGGGAATCAGCCCCAGCATTTT. The encoded protein is CAWSSARSNGGNQPQHF.

The chain joins TRBV12-3 or TRBV12-4 to TRBJ1-5; D ambiguous. The CDR3 sequence is 14 residues long. V was shortened by 6 bases and J by 3 bases, with 12 bases between the two germline ends. CDR3 sequence: CASSPRATNQPQHF. The CDR3 coding sequence is TGTGCCAGCAGCCCTAGGGCAACCAATCAGCCCCAGCATTTT.

The chain uses TRBV20-1 and TRBJ1-2, with a tentative D call TRBD1 (6 bases). Trimming took off 6 bases at V and 7 bases at J, with 18 bases between the two ends. The germline CDR1 and CDR2 sequences are DFQATT and SNEGSKA (reference sequence). The CDR3 loop spans 13 amino acids. CDR3 region: CSAQGQRTSGYTF. The CDR3 DNA is TGCAGTGCCCAAGGACAGCGGACTAGTGGCTACACCTTC.

This clonotype occurred once. The chain links TRBV2 to TRBJ2-3; 9 positions match TRBD1. The CDR3 is 13 amino acids. V was pared by 10 bases and J by 8 bases, with 10 bases of the junction left unmatched. From germline, CDR1 is SNHLY and CDR2 FYNNEI. The CDR3 sequence: CAMVPGQGRTQYF. The CDR3 DNA reads TGTGCCATGGTCCCGGGACAGGGACGTACGCAGTATTTT.

This chain joins TRBV5-1 and TRBJ2-4, with D perhaps assigned TRBD1 or TRBD2 (5 bases each). The end of the DNA fits TRBJ2-7 better, so the J call may be wrong. The CDR3 is 15 residues long. Germline V CDR1 and CDR2: SGHRS, YFSETQ. CDR3 in amino acids: CASSRDGALGDEQYF. The CDR3 nucleotides are TGCGCCAGCAGCCGGGACGGGGCGCTCGGGGACGAGCAGTACTTC.

This chain joins TRBV5-6 and TRBJ2-1, with D hard to call. V gave up 3 bases and J gave up 9 bases, with 10 bases separating them. Germline V lookup: CDR1 SGHDT, CDR2 YYEEEE. The CDR3 loop spans 12 amino acids. The DNA of the CDR3 is TGTGCCAGCAGCTCTATTGTGGTTGAGCAGTTCTTC. Translation: CASSSIVVEQFF.

This clonotype was detected only a few times. CDR3 in amino acids: CASSYVIGELFF. The CDR3 nucleotides are TGTGCCAGCAGTTATGTTATAGGTGAACTGTTTTTT. The gene calls are TRBV6-6 and TRBJ1-4, with no clear D. The CDR3 length is 12 residues. The germline V gene encodes CDR1 MNHNY and CDR2 SVGAGI (reference sequence). The germline V and J ends were trimmed by 3 bases and 12 bases, with 11 bases remaining between them.

This clonotype was counted between two and nine times. The chain couples TRBV18 to TRBJ1-1; 8 nucleotides align to TRBD1. CDR3 length equals 14 residues. Germline CDR1 KGHSH, CDR2 LQKENI. V shed 3 bases, J shed 1 base, and the junction held 1 base outside the gene matches. The CDR3 is CASSPGQANTEAFF. The CDR3 DNA sequence: TGTGCCAGCTCACCGGGACAGGCGAACACTGAAGCTTTCTTT.